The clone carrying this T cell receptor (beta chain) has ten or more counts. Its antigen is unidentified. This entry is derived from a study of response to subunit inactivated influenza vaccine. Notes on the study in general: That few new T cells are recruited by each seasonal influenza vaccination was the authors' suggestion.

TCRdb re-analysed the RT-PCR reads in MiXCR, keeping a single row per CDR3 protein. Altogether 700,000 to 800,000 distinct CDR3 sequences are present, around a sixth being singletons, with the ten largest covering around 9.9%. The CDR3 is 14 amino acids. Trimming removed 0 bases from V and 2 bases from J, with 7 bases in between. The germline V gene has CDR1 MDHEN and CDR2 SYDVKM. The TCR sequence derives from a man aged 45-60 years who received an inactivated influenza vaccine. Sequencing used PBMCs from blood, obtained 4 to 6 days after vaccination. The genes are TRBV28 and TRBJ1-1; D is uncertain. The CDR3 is CASSLWPANTEAFF. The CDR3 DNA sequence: TGTGCCAGCAGTTTATGGCCGGCAAACACTGAAGCTTTCTTT.